This TCR beta chain stems from a study of T cell clonality in common variable immunodeficiency. Study findings and constraints: Fewer TCRbeta clones were shared among CVID subjects than controls. In common variable immunodeficiency, TCR beta chains reportedly carried fewer deletions and N-nucleotide insertions. CVID subjects had higher TCRbeta clonality than healthy controls, most marked in about a third.

This clone was detected ten times or more. Its antigen is not identified. From the germline J gene comes the end of the CDR3, since the read stops 3 residues before it. The CDR3 loop spans 16 amino acids. Germline CDR1 is DFQATT and CDR2 is SNEGSKA (reference sequence). V gave up 1 base and J gave up 4 bases; unmatched junction bases: 7. Produced via immunoSEQ multiplex PCR; TCRdb's table is partial and in-frame only. The sample shows roughly 40,000 clones, none of them appearing just once. This sequence originates from a person aged 18 to 75 in good health. This chain uses TRBV20-1 with TRBJ2-2, with TRBD2 identical over 9 bases. Input material: peripheral blood mononuclear cells. CDR3 amino acids: CSARVGGRASTGELFF. The CDR3 DNA, read in part, is TGCAGTGCTAGAGTCGGCGGGAGGGCCTCCACCGGGGAG.